This T cell receptor (beta chain) was profiled in a study of blood T cell repertoires in COVID-19. The overall study: The United States, Italy and Spain provided the acute and convalescent COVID-19 samples.

The V and J ends lost 7 bases and 3 bases respectively, with 13 bases between them. Germline V gives CDR1 MNHEY, CDR2 SVGAGI. This CDR3 has 14 residues. The data were produced by immunoSEQ multiplex PCR, yet TCRdb's version contains in-frame clones alone and is incomplete. The sample consists of around 280,000 clones, 70% to 90% of them appearing once. Sequenced sample: peripheral blood. This sequence originates from a woman under 40 who had recovered from COVID-19. This chain uses TRBV6-5 with TRBJ1-5, with no clear D. CDR3: CASIKEPFNQPQHF. The DNA of the CDR3 is TGTGCCAGCATTAAAGAGCCTTTCAATCAGCCCCAGCATTTT.